This record covers a single T cell receptor beta chain. Its antigen is as yet unknown. This entry comes from a study of fetal regulatory T cell absence and autoimmunity. Across the whole study: IPEX patients had exocrine pancreas autoimmunity without clinical diabetes.

This was a survey-level run. Sequencing was performed with immunoSEQ multiplex PCR; in TCRdb, only in-frame clones are kept and a portion is missing. The table records 95,000 to 100,000 clones, 60% to 80% of them present only once. Findings and limits, study-wide: Pancreas TCRs were oligoclonally enriched versus cord blood, some clones over 85-fold.

Trimming cost V 4 bases and J 2 bases, with 6 bases left between them. In germline, CDR1 is ENHRY, CDR2 SYGVKD. This CDR3 is built from 12 residues. Sequencing was performed on pancreas tissue. The source is a male donor with IPEX syndrome. The V and J genes are TRBV10-3 and TRBJ2-7, with a weak D call TRBD1 (6 bases). CDR3 loop: CAISGDTYEQYF. CDR3 sequence (DNA): TGTGCCATCAGTGGGGACACCTACGAGCAGTACTTC.